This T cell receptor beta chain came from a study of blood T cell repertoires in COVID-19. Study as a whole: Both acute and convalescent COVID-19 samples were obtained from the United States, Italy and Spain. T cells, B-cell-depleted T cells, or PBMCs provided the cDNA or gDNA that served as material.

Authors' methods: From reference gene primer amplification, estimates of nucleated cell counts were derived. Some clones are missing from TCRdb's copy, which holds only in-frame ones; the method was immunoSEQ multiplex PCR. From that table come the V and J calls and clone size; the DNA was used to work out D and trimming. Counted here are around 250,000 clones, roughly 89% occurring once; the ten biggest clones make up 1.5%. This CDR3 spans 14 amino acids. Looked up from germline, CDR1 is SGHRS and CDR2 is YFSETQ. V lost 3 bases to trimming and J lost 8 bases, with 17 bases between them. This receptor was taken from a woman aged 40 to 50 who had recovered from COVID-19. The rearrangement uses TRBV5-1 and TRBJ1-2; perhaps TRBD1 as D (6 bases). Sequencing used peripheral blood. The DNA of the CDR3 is TGCGCCAGCAGCTCAGGGGACCCTCTGGGAGGCTACACCTTC. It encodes CASSSGDPLGGYTF.